This passage covers 27 T cell receptor beta chains from one sample sequenced in a study of shared clonotypes between healthy human individuals. Profiled with immunoSEQ multiplex PCR; TCRdb holds only in-frame clones, not every one. The sample contains 2.5 million or so clones, about 92% of which appear only once. What was sequenced was naive CD4+ T cells sorted from blood. As to subset: CD45RA+ positively selected. These receptors all come from a man younger than 30 in good health.

This chain links TRBV2 with TRBJ1-1, with 8 bases aligning to TRBD1. The germline V gene has CDR1 SNHLY and CDR2 FYNNEI. The length of the CDR3 is 13 residues. The trim removed 7 bases at V and 7 bases at J, leaving 8 bases unmatched. The CDR3 is CASTPDRGGEAFF. The DNA for the CDR3 is TGTGCCAGCACCCCCGACAGGGGCGGTGAAGCTTTCTTT. The entire variable domain, with the rest obtained from reference TRBV2 and TRBJ1-1, is as follows: EPEVTQTPSHQVTQMGQEVILRCVPISNHLYFYWYRQILGQKVEFLVSFYNNEISEKSEIFDDQFSVERPDGSNFTLKIRSTKLEDSAMYFCASTPDRGGEAFFGQGTRLTVV.

The rearrangement uses TRBV5-6 and TRBJ2-1; D perhaps matches TRBD2 (5 bases). From germline, CDR1 is SGHDT and CDR2 YYEEEE. There are 15 residues in the CDR3. Trimming pared 4 bases from V and 7 bases from J, leaving 18 bases between. This CDR3 reads CASSGRRTGPNEQFF. CDR3 DNA: TGTGCCAGCAGCGGCCGGAGGACCGGACCGAATGAGCAGTTCTTC.

V and J are TRBV5-1 and TRBJ1-1, with 7 bases lining up with TRBD1. Germline V lookup: CDR1 SGHRS, CDR2 YFSETQ. Trimming took 4 bases from V and 0 from J; bases not matched to a gene: 9. The CDR3 covers 16 residues. The CDR3 spells CASSHRTGTLNTEAFF. The CDR3 DNA is TGCGCCAGCAGCCATAGGACAGGAACCCTGAACACTGAAGCTTTCTTT.

Concerning this clone itself: The sample contains more than one DNA sequence encoding this CDR3. V usage is TRBV5-1 and J usage is TRBJ1-4; TRBD1 agrees at 8 bases. Germline V gene lookup returns CDR1 SGHRS and CDR2 YFSETQ. V was clipped by 4 bases and J by 3 bases; unmatched bases: 5. The CDR3 is 15 residues long. CDR3 in DNA: TGCGCCAGCAGCCCTTGGACAGGGCCTAATGAAAAACTGTTTTTT. It specifies CASSPWTGPNEKLFF. Using reference TRBV5-1 and TRBJ1-4 for the parts outside the CDR3, the full variable domain is KAGVTQTPRYLIKTRGQQVTLSCSPISGHRSVSWYQQTPGQGLQFLFEYFSETQRNKGNFPGRFSGRQFSNSRSEMNVSTLELGDSALYLCASSPWTGPNEKLFFGSGTQLSVL.

V and J are TRBV6-4 and TRBJ2-3; 7 bases are a match to TRBD1. The CDR3 extends over 16 amino acids. Unmatched junction bases numbered 4, after V lost 0 bases and J lost 1 base. CDR1 is MRHNA, CDR2 SNTAGT, per germline. CDR3 bases: TGTGCCAGCAGTGACTCGATCACAGGGGGCACAGATACGCAGTATTTT. This codes for CASSDSITGGTDTQYF.

The V call is TRBV2, the J call TRBJ2-7, with no clear D. The germline V gene encodes CDR1 SNHLY and CDR2 FYNNEI. This CDR3 is built from 13 residues. Between the trimmed V and J ends, which lost 7 bases and 3 bases, there was a span of 13 bases. The CDR3 loop is CASIKDGRYEQYF. In nucleotides, the CDR3 is TGTGCCAGCATCAAGGACGGACGCTACGAGCAGTACTTC.

The chain joins TRBV9 to TRBJ2-7; D may be TRBD1 or TRBD2 (6 bases each). The V end lost 0 bases, the J end lost 5 bases, and 15 bases lay between the germline ends. The CDR3 consists of 15 residues. In germline, CDR1 is SGDLS, CDR2 YYNGEE. This CDR3 reads CASSVDPGGGNEQYF. For the CDR3, the DNA is TGTGCCAGCAGCGTAGATCCCGGGGGCGGGAACGAGCAGTACTTC.

This clone turned up a few times. This sample also contains other DNA sequences that code for the same CDR3. The DNA of the CDR3 is TGTGCCAGCAGCTTGGCAGGGGACTATGGCTACACCTTC. Amino acid sequence: CASSLAGDYGYTF. The genes are TRBV5-5 and TRBJ1-2; D is possibly TRBD1 (6 bases). The V gene's germline CDR1 is SGHKS and CDR2 YYEKEE (reference sequence). The CDR3 totals 13 residues. V lost 0 bases, J lost 3 bases, and 6 bases lay in between.

As DNA, the CDR3 is TGTGCCAGCAGTCAAATTGAGACCCAGTACTTC. Encoded protein: CASSQIETQYF. The J gene is TRBJ2-5, the V gene TRBV2, with D unclear. This CDR3 has 11 residues. Germline loops: CDR1 SNHLY, CDR2 FYNNEI. With 5 bases removed from V and 5 bases from J, the gap between germline ends came to 6 bases.

V gene TRBV6-1 combines with J gene TRBJ1-5, with 9 bases that match TRBD1. V gave up 4 bases and J gave up 0 bases; unmatched junction bases: 4. The CDR3 loop spans 16 amino acids. Looked up from germline, CDR1 is MNHNS and CDR2 is SASEGT. The CDR3 region is CASSAGTGISNQPQHF. For the CDR3, the DNA is TGTGCCAGCAGTGCGGGGACAGGGATTAGCAATCAGCCCCAGCATTTT.

The genes are TRBV29-1 and TRBJ2-5, with 8 bases aligning to TRBD2. V lost 8 bases, J lost 7 bases, and 12 bases stayed unmatched. The CDR3 has 13 residues. Per germline, CDR1 SQVTM and CDR2 ANQGSEA. In DNA, the CDR3 is TGCAGCACCAATTCCCAACGGGGGGGGACCCAGTACTTC. Protein: CSTNSQRGGTQYF. Together with reference TRBV29-1 and TRBJ2-5, the CDR3 gives the full variable domain: SAVISQKPSRDICQRGTSLTIQCQVDSQVTMMFWYRQQPGQSLTLIATANQGSEATYESGFVIDKFPISRPNLTFSTLTVSNMSPEDSSIYLCSTNSQRGGTQYFGPGTRLLVL.

The chain has TRBV4-1 and TRBJ1-6; D gene ambiguous. This CDR3 region has 15 residues. Germline V gene sequence: CDR1 MGHRA, CDR2 YSYEKL. V was pared by 1 base and J by 3 bases, with 7 bases between. CDR3 amino acids: CASSQGFLYNSPLHF. CDR3 DNA: TGCGCCAGCAGCCAAGGATTCCTCTATAATTCACCCCTCCACTTT.

The V call is TRBV4-1, the J call TRBJ2-2, with 9 nucleotides matching TRBD2. The V gene's germline CDR1 is MGHRA and CDR2 YSYEKL. CDR3 size: 18 residues. V lost 4 bases to trimming and J lost 4 bases; unmatched junction nucleotides: 13. The CDR3 sequence: CASSPHPSGITATGELFF. For the CDR3, the DNA is TGCGCCAGCAGCCCTCATCCTAGCGGGATAACCGCCACCGGGGAGCTGTTTTTT.

This clone has only a few counts. At the DNA level, this CDR3 is encoded by other sequences in the same sample as well. The DNA of the CDR3 is TGTGCCAGCTCACCAGACAGGGTGGGGGAGCAGTACTTC. This codes for CASSPDRVGEQYF. The chain joins TRBV18 to TRBJ2-7; TRBD1 aligns across 7 bases. The V segment lost 2 bases and the J segment 7 bases; nucleotides outside the gene matches: 5. Looked up from germline, CDR1 is KGHSH and CDR2 is LQKENI. The CDR3 is made up of 13 amino acids.

This clone appeared once. The chain uses TRBV6-6 and TRBJ2-7, with 10 positions matching TRBD2. Germline lookup yields CDR1 MNHNY and CDR2 SVGAGI (reference sequence). The CDR3 is 13 residues long. Trimming at V came to 5 bases and at J to 4 bases, leaving 2 bases not matched to a gene. Here the CDR3 reads CASSQTSGYEQYF. The CDR3 DNA is TGTGCCAGCAGTCAGACTAGCGGGTACGAGCAGTACTTC.

The chain links TRBV5-4 to TRBJ2-1; 11 bases are a match to TRBD1. V was clipped by 4 bases and J by 6 bases; unmatched bases: 9. The CDR3 length is 16 residues. Germline-derived CDR1 and CDR2 are SGHNT and YYREEE (reference sequence). The CDR3 spells CASSTARDRGTNEQFF. The CDR3 coding sequence is TGTGCCAGCAGCACCGCCCGGGACAGGGGGACCAATGAGCAGTTCTTC. Combining the CDR3 with reference TRBV5-4 and TRBJ2-1 gives the whole variable domain ETGVTQSPTHLIKTRGQQVTLRCSSQSGHNTVSWYQQALGQGPQFIFQYYREEENGRGNFPPRFSGLQFPNYSSELNVNALELDDSALYLCASSTARDRGTNEQFFGPGTRLTVL.

J is TRBJ1-4 and V is TRBV6-5; no clear D. The CDR3 length is 14 residues. V was cut by 8 bases and J by 0 bases, with 10 bases left in between. Germline assignment: CDR1 MNHEY and CDR2 SVGAGI. The CDR3 loop reads CASAAIATNEKLFF. The CDR3 DNA follows: TGTGCCAGCGCGGCAATCGCAACTAATGAAAAACTGTTTTTT.

Remarks on this clone: Other DNA sequences in this specimen translate into the identical CDR3. This chain joins TRBV6-6 and TRBJ1-5, with a possible D match to TRBD1 (6 bases). V was cut by 5 bases and J by 2 bases, with 7 bases left in between. Germline V gene sequence: CDR1 MNHNY, CDR2 SVGAGI (reference sequence). The CDR3 length is 13 residues. CDR3 DNA sequence: TGTGCCAGCAGTCGACAGGGCAATCAGCCCCAGCATTTT. Translating gives CASSRQGNQPQHF.

In the case of this clone: A read error may account for a junction end that differs from germline. V and J are TRBV7-7 and TRBJ2-3; TRBD2 agrees at 9 bases. The CDR3 spans 17 residues. The germline gives CDR1 SSHAT, CDR2 FNYEAQ (reference sequence). CDR3 region: CASSPLVAGVGTDTQYF. The CDR3 DNA sequence: TGTGCTAGCAGCCCCCTGGTAGCGGGAGTAGGGACAGATACGCAGTATTTT. Looking up the rest from reference TRBV7-7 and TRBJ2-3 gives the full variable domain: GAGVSQSPRYKVTKRGQDVTLRCDPISSHATLYWYQQALGQGPEFLTYFNYEAQPDKSGLPSDRFSAERPEGSISTLTIQRTEQRDSAMYRCASSPLVAGVGTDTQYFGPGTRLTVL.

The chain has TRBV7-9 and TRBJ2-2; D is ambiguous. The CDR3 loop spans 15 amino acids. With 3 bases removed from V and 5 bases from J, the gap between germline ends came to 13 bases. Germline V gene sequence: CDR1 SEHNR, CDR2 FQNEAQ (reference sequence). The CDR3 bases are TGTGCCAGCAGCTTTGTCGGTAGGGCGACCGGGGAGCTGTTTTTT. This translates into CASSFVGRATGELFF.

The rearrangement joins TRBV5-1 to TRBJ2-3, with no clear D. Germline-derived CDR1 and CDR2 are SGHRS and YFSETQ. The V gene lost 3 bases and the J gene lost 1 base, with 9 bases spanning the gap. The CDR3 totals 14 residues. The CDR3 DNA is TGCGCCAGCAGCTCAGAGTACGGCACAGATACGCAGTATTTT. Translation: CASSSEYGTDTQYF. The full variable domain, in which reference TRBV5-1 and TRBJ2-3 provide the parts outside the CDR3, is KAGVTQTPRYLIKTRGQQVTLSCSPISGHRSVSWYQQTPGQGLQFLFEYFSETQRNKGNFPGRFSGRQFSNSRSEMNVSTLELGDSALYLCASSSEYGTDTQYFGPGTRLTVL.

This clone was detected only once. This chain uses TRBV30 with TRBJ2-2; perhaps TRBD1 as D (6 bases). Trimming removed 3 bases at V and 1 base at J, with 9 bases between. CDR3 length: 14 residues. Germline V gene sequence: CDR1 GTSNPN, CDR2 SVGIG (reference sequence). CDR3: CAWRTTGNTGELFF. DNA of the CDR3: TGTGCCTGGAGGACGACAGGGAACACCGGGGAGCTGTTTTTT.

This chain uses TRBV5-4 with TRBJ2-1; 10 positions match TRBD1. CDR1 and CDR2 (germline): SGHNT, YYREEE (reference sequence). The ends lost 3 bases at V and 7 bases at J; junction bases unmatched: 7. This CDR3 is 15 amino acids long. The CDR3 is CASSSPGQGRNEQFF. DNA for the CDR3: TGTGCCAGCAGCTCTCCGGGACAGGGGAGGAATGAGCAGTTCTTC.

V gene TRBV7-2 combines with J gene TRBJ2-7; D may be TRBD2 (6 bases). Per the germline V gene, CDR1 is SGHTA and CDR2 is FQGNSA. The CDR3 is 15 residues long. V gave up 5 bases and J gave up 2 bases, with 16 bases separating them. DNA of the CDR3: TGTGCCAGCAGCCAGCCTGGCGGAGGGGCCTACGAGCAGTACTTC. Translated, it gives CASSQPGGGAYEQYF.

The chain has TRBV7-9 and TRBJ1-2; D is perhaps TRBD1 (5 bases). This CDR3 spans 13 amino acids. In germline, CDR1 is SEHNR, CDR2 FQNEAQ (reference sequence). V lost 8 bases and J lost 4, with 14 bases in between. CDR3 nucleotides: TGTGCCAGCGGTGCCCAGGGCGGCTATGGCTACACCTTC. This gives the protein CASGAQGGYGYTF.

The V gene is TRBV19, the J gene TRBJ1-6; maybe TRBD1 (6 bases). The CDR3 loop spans 15 amino acids. Germline loops: CDR1 LNHDA, CDR2 SQIVND (reference sequence). V dropped 9 bases and J dropped 0 bases, with 12 bases sitting between them. In nucleotides, the CDR3 is TGTGCCAGCACGGAGGACAGCTCCTATAATTCACCCCTCCACTTT. Its protein is CASTEDSSYNSPLHF.

The chain is built from TRBV6-1 and TRBJ2-7, with TRBD2 matching 8 bases. V was clipped by 1 base and J by 4 bases; unmatched bases: 9. The germline CDR1 and CDR2 sequences are MNHNS and SASEGT. The CDR3 sequence is 16 residues long. The DNA of the CDR3 is TGTGCCAGCAGTGAAGTGGGATACGCTAGCGGGTACGAGCAGTACTTC. Its protein is CASSEVGYASGYEQYF.